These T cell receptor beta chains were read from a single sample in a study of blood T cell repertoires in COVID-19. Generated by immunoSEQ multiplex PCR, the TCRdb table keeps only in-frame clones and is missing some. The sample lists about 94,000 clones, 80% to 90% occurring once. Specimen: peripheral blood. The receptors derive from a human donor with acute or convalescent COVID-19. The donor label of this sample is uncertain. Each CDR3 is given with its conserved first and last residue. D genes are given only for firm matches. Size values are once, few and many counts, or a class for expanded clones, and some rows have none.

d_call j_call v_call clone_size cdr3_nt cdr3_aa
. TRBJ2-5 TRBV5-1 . TGCGCCAGCAGCCAGGGACTCCCCCAAGAGACCCAGTACTTC CASSQGLPQETQYF
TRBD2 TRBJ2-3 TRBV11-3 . TGTGCCAGCAGCAAATTAGCGGGGGGCCGCACAGATACGCAGTATTTT CASSKLAGGRTDTQYF
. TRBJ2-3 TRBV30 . TGTGCCTGGAGTGTACAGCTCACAGATACGCAGTATTTT CAWSVQLTDTQYF
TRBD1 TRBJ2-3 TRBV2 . TGTGCCAGCAGTGAAAATCGCGGGACAGGGGGCACAGATACGCAGTATTTT CASSENRGTGGTDTQYF
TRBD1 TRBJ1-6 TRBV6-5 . TGTGCCAGCAGTCACCCTCCCAGGGGGAATTCACCCCTCCACTTT CASSHPPRGNSPLHF
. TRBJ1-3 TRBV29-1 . TGCAGCGTTACCGACGGGGAGAGAGGAAACACCATATATTTT CSVTDGERGNTIYF
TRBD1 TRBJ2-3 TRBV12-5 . TGTGCTAGTGGCCGGGACAGGAGCACAGATACGCAGTATTTT CASGRDRSTDTQYF
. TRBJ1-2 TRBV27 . TGTGCCAGCAGTTTGGCCCCAGGGGCCGATGGCTACACCTTC CASSLAPGADGYTF
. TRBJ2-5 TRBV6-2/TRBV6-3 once TGTGCCAGCAGTCCCCGGGAGACCCAGTACTTC CASSPRETQYF
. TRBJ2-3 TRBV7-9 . TGTGCCAGCACCCCAACAGGGCTTATCACAGATACGCAGTATTTT CASTPTGLITDTQYF
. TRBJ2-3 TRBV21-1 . TGTGCCAGCAGCAATTTTTTACGGGGGGGCGGTCGCACAGATACGCAGTATTTT CASSNFLRGGGRTDTQYF
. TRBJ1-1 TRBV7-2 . TGTGCCAGCAGCCCAGGGCTGAACACTGAAGCTTTCTTT CASSPGLNTEAFF
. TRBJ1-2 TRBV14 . TGTGCCAGCAGCCAAGACGCGGGATACAGCTACACCTTC CASSQDAGYSYTF
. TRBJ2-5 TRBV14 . TGTGCCAGCAGCCAAGTGCTGATAGCGGCGCAAGAGACCCAGTACTTC CASSQVLIAAQETQYF
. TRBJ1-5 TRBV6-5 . TGTGCCAGCGAATTTTCGGGCAATCAGCCCCAGCATTTT CASEFSGNQPQHF
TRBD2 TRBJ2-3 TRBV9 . TGTGCCAGCAGCGTAGTTTTCACGGGCTCGGGGGGGCTACCGAATACGCAGTATTTT CASSVVFTGSGGLPNTQYF
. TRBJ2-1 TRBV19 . TGTGCCAGTAGTATGCGACAGTACAATGAGCAGTTCTTC CASSMRQYNEQFF
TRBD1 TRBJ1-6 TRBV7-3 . TGTGCCAGCAGCTTAACCGGGACAGGGGCTTCACCCCTCCACTTT CASSLTGTGASPLHF
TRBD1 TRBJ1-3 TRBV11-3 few TGTGCCAGCAGCTTAAACAGGGGGCCTGGAAACACCATATATTTT CASSLNRGPGNTIYF
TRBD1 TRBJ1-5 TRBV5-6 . TGTGCCAGCAGCTTGAGGGACAGGGTAGATCAGCCCCAGCATTTT CASSLRDRVDQPQHF
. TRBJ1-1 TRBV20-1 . TGCAGTGCCCTCTTTCAGACTGAAGCTTTCTTT CSALFQTEAFF
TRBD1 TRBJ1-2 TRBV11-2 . TGTGCCAGCAGCTTAGGGGCAACCGGGACAGGGCCTCTGGATGGCTACACCTTC CASSLGATGTGPLDGYTF
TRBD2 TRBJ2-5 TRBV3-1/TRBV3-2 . TGTGCCAGCAGCCAAGATCCCCTAGCGGGGGGCCAGCAAGAGACCCAGTACTTC CASSQDPLAGGQQETQYF
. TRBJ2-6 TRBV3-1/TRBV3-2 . TGTGCCAGCAGCCCTTATAGGGCCAACGTCCTGACTTTC CASSPYRANVLTF
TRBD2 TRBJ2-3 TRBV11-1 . TGTGCCAGCAGCTTTGATACTAGCGGGGGGTATACGCAGTATTTT CASSFDTSGGYTQYF
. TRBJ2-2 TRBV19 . TGTGCCAGTAGTATCGCGTCATTCACCGGGGAGCTGTTTTTT CASSIASFTGELFF
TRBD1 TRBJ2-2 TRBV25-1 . TGTGCCAGCATGAGACAGGGGTTAACCGGGGAGCTGTTTTTT CASMRQGLTGELFF
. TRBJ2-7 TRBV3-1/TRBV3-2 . TGTGCCAGCAGCCAAGCTGACAGTAATTCCTACGAGCAGTACTTC CASSQADSNSYEQYF
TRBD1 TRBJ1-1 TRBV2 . TGTGCCAGCACGTTGGACAGGGTGAACACTGAAGCTTTCTTT CASTLDRVNTEAFF
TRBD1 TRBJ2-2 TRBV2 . TGTGCCAGCCTTCGCCCCTCGGACAGGGCACACACCGGGGAGCTGTTTTTT CASLRPSDRAHTGELFF
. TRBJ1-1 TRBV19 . TGTGCCAGTAGTAGTCAGGGTAACACTGAAGCTTTCTTT CASSSQGNTEAFF
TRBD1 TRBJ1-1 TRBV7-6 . TGTGCCAGCGGTAGGGGGCGGGACACTGAAGCTTTCTTT CASGRGRDTEAFF
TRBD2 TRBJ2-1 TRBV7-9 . TGTGCCAGCAGCTTAGTGCTGCGGGGGAATGAGCAGTTCTTC CASSLVLRGNEQFF
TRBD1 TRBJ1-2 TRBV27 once TGTGCCAGCAGTTCGGGACAGGGGGGACGATATGGCTACACCTTC CASSSGQGGRYGYTF
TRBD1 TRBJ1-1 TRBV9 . TGTGCCAGCAGCGTAGACCCCGGGGACAGCTTCAACACTGAAGCTTTCTTT CASSVDPGDSFNTEAFF
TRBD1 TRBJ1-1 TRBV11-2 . TGTGCCAGCAGCTTACACCGGGACAGGGACACTGAAGCTTTCTTT CASSLHRDRDTEAFF
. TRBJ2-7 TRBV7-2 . TGTGCCAGCAGCTTTTCGGGACTCAGCCTTTCCGAGCAGTACTTC CASSFSGLSLSEQYF
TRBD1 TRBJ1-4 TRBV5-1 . TGCGCCAGCAGCTTGTTGGGACAGGGTTCTGAAAAACTGTTTTTT CASSLLGQGSEKLFF
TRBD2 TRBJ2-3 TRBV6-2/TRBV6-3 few TGTGCCAGCAGTTTTCCCCGACTAGCGGGGGGATTAACAGATACGCAGTATTTT CASSFPRLAGGLTDTQYF
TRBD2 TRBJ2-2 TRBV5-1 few TGCGCCAGCAGATCTAGCGGGCCGAACACCGGGGAGCTGTTTTTT CASRSSGPNTGELFF
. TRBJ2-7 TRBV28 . TGTGCCAGCAGTTTACCTGGGAGAGGGATCTACGAGCAGTACTTC CASSLPGRGIYEQYF